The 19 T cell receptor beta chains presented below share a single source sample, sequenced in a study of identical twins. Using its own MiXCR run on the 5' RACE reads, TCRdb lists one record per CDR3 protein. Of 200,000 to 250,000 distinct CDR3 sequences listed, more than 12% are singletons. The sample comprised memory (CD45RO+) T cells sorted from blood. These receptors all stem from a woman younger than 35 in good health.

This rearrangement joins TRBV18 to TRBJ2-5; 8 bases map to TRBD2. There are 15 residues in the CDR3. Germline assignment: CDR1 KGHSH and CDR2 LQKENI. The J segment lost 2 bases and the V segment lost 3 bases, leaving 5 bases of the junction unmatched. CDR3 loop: CASSPQRGRQETQYF. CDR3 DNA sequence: TGTGCCAGCTCACCTCAGCGGGGGAGACAAGAGACCCAGTACTTC. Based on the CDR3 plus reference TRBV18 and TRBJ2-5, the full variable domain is NAGVMQNPRHLVRRRGQEARLRCSPMKGHSHVYWYRQLPEEGLKFMVYLQKENIIDESGMPKERFSAEFPKEGPSILRIQQVVRGDSAAYFCASSPQRGRQETQYFGPGTRLLVL.

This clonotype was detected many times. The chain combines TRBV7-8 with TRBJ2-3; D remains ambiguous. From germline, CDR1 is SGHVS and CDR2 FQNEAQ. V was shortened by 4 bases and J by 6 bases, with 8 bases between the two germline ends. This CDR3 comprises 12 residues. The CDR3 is CASSWGWDTQYF. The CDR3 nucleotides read TGTGCCAGCAGCTGGGGATGGGATACGCAGTATTTT.

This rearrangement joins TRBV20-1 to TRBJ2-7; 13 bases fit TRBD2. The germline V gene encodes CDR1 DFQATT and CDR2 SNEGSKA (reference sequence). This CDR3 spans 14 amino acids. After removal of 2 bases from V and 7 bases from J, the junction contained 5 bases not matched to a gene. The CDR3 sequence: CSARRTSGGGEQYF. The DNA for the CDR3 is TGCAGTGCTAGACGGACTAGCGGGGGAGGTGAGCAGTACTTC.

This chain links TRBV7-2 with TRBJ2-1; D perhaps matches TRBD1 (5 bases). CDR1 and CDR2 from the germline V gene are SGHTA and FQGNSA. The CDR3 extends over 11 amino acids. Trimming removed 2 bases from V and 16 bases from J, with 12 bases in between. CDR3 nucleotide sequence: TGTGCCAGCAGCTTAAGGGGCTCCATCTTCTTC. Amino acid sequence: CASSLRGSIFF.

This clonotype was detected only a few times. The CDR3, as DNA: TGTGCCAGCAGCCAAGACGTCGGATCCTACGAGCAGTACTTC. It is translated as CASSQDVGSYEQYF. This rearrangement joins TRBV4-2 to TRBJ2-7; D ambiguous. Germline V gives CDR1 LGHNA, CDR2 YNFKEQ. V gave up 0 bases and J gave up 1 base, with 7 bases separating them. The CDR3 is 14 residues long.

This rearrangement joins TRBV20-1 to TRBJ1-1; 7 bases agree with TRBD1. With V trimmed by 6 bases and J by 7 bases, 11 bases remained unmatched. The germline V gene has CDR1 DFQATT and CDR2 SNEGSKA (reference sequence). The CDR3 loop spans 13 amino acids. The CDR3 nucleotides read TGCAGTGCCAAGCGGCAGGGGGTTCTTGAAGCTTTCTTT. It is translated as CSAKRQGVLEAFF.

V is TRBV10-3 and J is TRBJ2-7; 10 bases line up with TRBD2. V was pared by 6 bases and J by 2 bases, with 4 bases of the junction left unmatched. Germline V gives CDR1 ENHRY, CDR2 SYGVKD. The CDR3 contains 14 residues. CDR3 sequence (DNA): TGTGCCATCAGAACTAGCGGGGAGACCTACGAGCAGTACTTC. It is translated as CAIRTSGETYEQYF.

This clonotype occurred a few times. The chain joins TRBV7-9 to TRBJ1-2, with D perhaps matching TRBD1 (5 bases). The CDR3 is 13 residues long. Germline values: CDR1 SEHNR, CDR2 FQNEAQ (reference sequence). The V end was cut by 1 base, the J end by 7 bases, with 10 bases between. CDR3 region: CASSLEGYGGYTF. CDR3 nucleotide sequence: TGTGCCAGCAGCTTAGAGGGGTACGGTGGCTACACCTTC.

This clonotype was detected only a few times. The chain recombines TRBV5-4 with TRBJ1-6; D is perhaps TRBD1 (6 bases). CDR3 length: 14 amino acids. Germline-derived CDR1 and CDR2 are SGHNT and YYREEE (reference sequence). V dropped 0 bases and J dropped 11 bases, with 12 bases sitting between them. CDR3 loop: CASSLDRELPPLHF. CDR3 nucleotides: TGTGCCAGCAGCTTGGACAGGGAATTGCCACCCCTCCACTTT.

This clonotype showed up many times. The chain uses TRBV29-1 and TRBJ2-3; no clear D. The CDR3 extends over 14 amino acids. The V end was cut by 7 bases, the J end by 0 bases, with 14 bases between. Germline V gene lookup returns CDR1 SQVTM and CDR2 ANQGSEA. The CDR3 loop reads CSGMGFGSTDTQYF. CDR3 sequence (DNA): TGCAGCGGCATGGGGTTCGGGAGCACAGATACGCAGTATTTT.

CDR3 nucleotide sequence: TGTGCCAGCAGCGTAATGGGCGATTCTGGCTACACCTTC. Its protein product is CASSVMGDSGYTF. The V call is TRBV9, the J call TRBJ1-2; D unresolved. The CDR3 length is 13 residues. Germline values: CDR1 SGDLS, CDR2 YYNGEE. The V and J ends lost 1 base and 7 bases respectively, with 11 bases between them.

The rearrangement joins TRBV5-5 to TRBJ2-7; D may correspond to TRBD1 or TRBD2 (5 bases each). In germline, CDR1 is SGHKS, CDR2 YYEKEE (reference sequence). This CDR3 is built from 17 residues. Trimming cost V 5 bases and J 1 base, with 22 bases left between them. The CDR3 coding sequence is TGTGCCAGCAGTCGGGACCTGACACGACGATCGTCCTACGAGCAGTACTTC. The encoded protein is CASSRDLTRRSSYEQYF.

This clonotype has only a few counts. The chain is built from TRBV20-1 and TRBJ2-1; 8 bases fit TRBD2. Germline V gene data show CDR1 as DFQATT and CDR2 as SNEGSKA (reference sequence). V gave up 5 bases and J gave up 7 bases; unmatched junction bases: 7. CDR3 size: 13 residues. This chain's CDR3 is CSAAGTSGNEQFF. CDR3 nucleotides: TGCAGTGCTGCCGGGACTAGTGGGAATGAGCAGTTCTTC.

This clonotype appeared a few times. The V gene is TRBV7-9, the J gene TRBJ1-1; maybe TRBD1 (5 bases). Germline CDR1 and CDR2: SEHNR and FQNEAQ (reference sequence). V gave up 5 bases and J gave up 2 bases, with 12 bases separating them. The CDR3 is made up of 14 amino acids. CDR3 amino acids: CASSIRGANTEAFF. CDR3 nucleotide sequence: TGTGCCAGCAGCATCCGAGGGGCCAACACTGAAGCTTTCTTT.

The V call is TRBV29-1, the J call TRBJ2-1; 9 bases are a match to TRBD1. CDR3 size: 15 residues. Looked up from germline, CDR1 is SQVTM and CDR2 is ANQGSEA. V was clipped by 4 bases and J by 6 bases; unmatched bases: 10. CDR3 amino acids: CSVASGTGIGNEQFF. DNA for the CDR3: TGCAGCGTTGCCTCCGGGACAGGGATCGGCAATGAGCAGTTCTTC.

Here the CDR3 DNA reads TGTGCCAGCAGGCTATCAGGAGTCTACGAGCAGTACTTC. Amino acid sequence: CASRLSGVYEQYF. The rearrangement joins TRBV7-2 to TRBJ2-7; D unresolved. V was cut by 6 bases and J by 3 bases, with 12 bases left in between. Per germline, CDR1 SGHTA and CDR2 FQGNSA. This CDR3 contains 13 residues. The complete variable domain, with remaining parts taken from reference TRBV7-2 and TRBJ2-7, reads GAGVSQSPSNKVTEKGKDVELRCDPISGHTALYWYRQSLGQGLEFLIYFQGNSAPDKSGLPSDRFSAERTGGSVSTLTIQRTQQEDSAVYLCASRLSGVYEQYFGPGTRLTVT.

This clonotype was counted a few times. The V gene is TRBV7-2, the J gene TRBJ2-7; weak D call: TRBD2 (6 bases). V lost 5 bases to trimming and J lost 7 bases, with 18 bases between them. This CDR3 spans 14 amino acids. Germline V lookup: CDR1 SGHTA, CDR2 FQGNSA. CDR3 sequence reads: CASSPSGPRGEQYF. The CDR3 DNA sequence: TGTGCCAGCAGCCCCAGCGGGCCTAGGGGAGAGCAGTACTTC. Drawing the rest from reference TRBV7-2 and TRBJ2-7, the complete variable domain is GAGVSQSPSNKVTEKGKDVELRCDPISGHTALYWYRQSLGQGLEFLIYFQGNSAPDKSGLPSDRFSAERTGGSVSTLTIQRTQQEDSAVYLCASSPSGPRGEQYFGPGTRLTVT.

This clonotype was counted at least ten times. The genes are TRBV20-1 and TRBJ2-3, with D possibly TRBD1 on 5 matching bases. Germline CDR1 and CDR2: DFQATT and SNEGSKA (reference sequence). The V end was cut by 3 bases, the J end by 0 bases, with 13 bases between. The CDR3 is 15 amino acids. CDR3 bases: TGCAGTGCTAGCGCGGCAGGGCAAAGCACAGATACGCAGTATTTT. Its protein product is CSASAAGQSTDTQYF.

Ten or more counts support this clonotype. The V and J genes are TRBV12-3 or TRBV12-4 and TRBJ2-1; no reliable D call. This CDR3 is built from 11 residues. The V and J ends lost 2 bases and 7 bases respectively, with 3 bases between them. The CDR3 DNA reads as TGTGCCAGCAGTTTATGGAATGAGCAGTTCTTC. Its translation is CASSLWNEQFF.